This T cell receptor (beta chain) was recovered during a study of beta chain features in type 1 diabetes. Study summary: Patients shared similar age, gender and cell yields with healthy donors. The study's findings and limits: A moderate, significant TCRB CDR3 shortening appeared in type 1 diabetes across four CD4+ subsets.

On this clone itself: Its antigen is not identified.

Losses at the gene ends were 8 bases for V and 1 base for J; bases not matched to a gene: 7. The germline V gene encodes CDR1 SNHLY and CDR2 FYNNEI. This CDR3 has 14 residues. The sequenced template was cDNA made from the entire isolated RNA. The data were produced by immunoSEQ multiplex PCR, yet TCRdb's version contains in-frame clones alone and is incomplete. The table records approximately 52,000 clones, about three fifths of them present only once. This receptor was taken from a woman in her thirties with type 1 diabetes. The sample consisted of stem cell memory CD4+ T cells from blood. The rearrangement joins TRBV2 to TRBJ1-1; 7 bases line up with TRBD1. The CDR3 is CASGRQGWNTEAFF. CDR3 DNA sequence: TGTGCCAGCGGGAGACAGGGTTGGAACACTGAAGCTTTCTTT. The complete variable domain, with remaining parts taken from reference TRBV2 and TRBJ1-1, reads EPEVTQTPSHQVTQMGQEVILRCVPISNHLYFYWYRQILGQKVEFLVSFYNNEISEKSEIFDDQFSVERPDGSNFTLKIRSTKLEDSAMYFCASGRQGWNTEAFFGQGTRLTVV.